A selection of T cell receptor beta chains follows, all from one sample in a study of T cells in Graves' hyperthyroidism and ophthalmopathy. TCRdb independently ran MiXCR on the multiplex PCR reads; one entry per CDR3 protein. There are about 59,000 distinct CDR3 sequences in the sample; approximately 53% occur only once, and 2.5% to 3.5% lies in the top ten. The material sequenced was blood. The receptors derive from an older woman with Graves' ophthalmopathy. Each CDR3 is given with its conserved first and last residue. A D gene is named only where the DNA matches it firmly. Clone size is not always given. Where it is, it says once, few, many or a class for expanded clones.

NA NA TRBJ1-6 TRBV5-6 TGTACCAGCAGCTTGGACACGGGTGGTTCACCCCTCCACTTC CTSSLDTGGSPLHF
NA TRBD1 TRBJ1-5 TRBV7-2 TGTGCCAGCAGCCAGGGAACGGGACAGGGGCTAGGGCAGCCCCAGCATTTT CASSQGTGQGLGQPQHF
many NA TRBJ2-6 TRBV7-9 TGTGCCAGCAGCTTGAACTCTGGGGCCAACGTCCTGACTTTC CASSLNSGANVLTF
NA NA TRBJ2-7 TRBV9 TGTGCCAGCAGCGTAGTATTCGGGTTGAACGAGCAGTACTTC CASSVVFGLNEQYF
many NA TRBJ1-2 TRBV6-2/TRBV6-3 TGTGCCAGCAGTTACCGGACACACACCCACCCCTATGGCTACACCTTC CASSYRTHTHPYGYTF
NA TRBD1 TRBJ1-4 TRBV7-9 TGTGCCAGCAGCGTGTACAGGGGAGGTATAACTAATGAAAAACTGTTTTTT CASSVYRGGITNEKLFF
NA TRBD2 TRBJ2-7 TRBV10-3 TGTGCCATCAGGACTAGCGGGGGGAGGGAGCAGTACTTC CAIRTSGGREQYF
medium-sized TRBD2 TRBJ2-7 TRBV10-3 TGTGCCATCAGTACTAGCGGGAGCGAGCAGTACTTC CAISTSGSEQYF
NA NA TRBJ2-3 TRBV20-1 TGCAGTGCGCCGACTCTCCAGGGGTATACGCAGTATTTT CSAPTLQGYTQYF
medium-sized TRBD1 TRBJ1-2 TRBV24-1 TGTGCCACCAGTGCCGCGACAGGGGCTAACTATGGCTACACCTTC CATSAATGANYGYTF
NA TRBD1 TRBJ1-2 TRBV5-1 TGCGCCAGCGGACAGGGTGAAGTTGGCTACACCTTC CASGQGEVGYTF
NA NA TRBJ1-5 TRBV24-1 TGTGCCGCCGGACAAGGCGGCAATCAGCCCCAGCATTTT CAAGQGGNQPQHF
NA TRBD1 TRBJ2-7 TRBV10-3 TGTGCCATCAAGAGGACAGGGGACTCCTACGAGCAGTACTTC CAIKRTGDSYEQYF
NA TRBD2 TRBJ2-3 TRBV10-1 TGCGCCAGCAGATTAGCGGGAGTGGGAGATACGCAGTATTTT CASRLAGVGDTQYF
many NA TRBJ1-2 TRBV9 TGTGCCAGCAGCGTAGCTTTGGGATCCTATGGCTACACCTTC CASSVALGSYGYTF
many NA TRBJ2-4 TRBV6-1 TGTGCCAGCAGTGAAGCGGGGCAGGGACGGTACTTC CASSEAGQGRYF
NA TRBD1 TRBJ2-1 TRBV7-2 TGTGCCAGCAGCGCGACAGGGAATGAGCGGTTCTTC CASSATGNERFF
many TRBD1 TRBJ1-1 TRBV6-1 TGTGCCAGCAGTGTTACAGGGGGGAACACTGAAGCTTTCTTT CASSVTGGNTEAFF
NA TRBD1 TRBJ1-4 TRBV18 TGTGCCAGCTCACTGGCCCCACAGGGGATGGCCACTAATGAAAAACTGTCTTTT CASSLAPQGMATNEKLSF
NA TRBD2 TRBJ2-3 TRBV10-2 TGCGCCAGCAGGCATAGCGGGAGGGACGGAGATACGCAGTATTTT CASRHSGRDGDTQYF
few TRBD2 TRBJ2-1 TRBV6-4 TGTGCCAGCAGGACTAGCGGGCTCCTCAATGAGCAGTTCTTC CASRTSGLLNEQFF
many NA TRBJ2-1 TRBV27 TGTGCCAGCAGTTTATCTCTAAAGGGTAATGAGCAGTTCTTC CASSLSLKGNEQFF
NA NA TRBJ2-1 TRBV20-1 TGCAGTGCTAGGCCAGGGACTCGCAATGAGCAGTTCTTC CSARPGTRNEQFF
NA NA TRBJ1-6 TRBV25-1 TGTGCCAGCAGTGCTAGAGATACGGAGGATTCACCCCTCCACTTT CASSARDTEDSPLHF
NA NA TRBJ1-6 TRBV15 TGTGCCACCAGCAGACAGATCCAGAATTCACCCCTCCACTTT CATSRQIQNSPLHF
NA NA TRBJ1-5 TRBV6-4 TGTGCCAGCAGTGAGAGCGGACAGAAGGGTGGGACCCAGCATTTT CASSESGQKGGTQHF
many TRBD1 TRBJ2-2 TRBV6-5 TGTGCCAGCAGAAAACAGGGGCTTACGAACACCGGGGAGCTGTTTTTT CASRKQGLTNTGELFF
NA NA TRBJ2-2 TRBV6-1 TGTGCTACCCGGACAACGAACACCGGGGAGCCGTTTTTT CATRTTNTGEPFF
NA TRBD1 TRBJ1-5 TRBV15 TGTGCCACCAGCAGAGATCTGGACAGGGAGAATCAGCCCCAGCATTTT CATSRDLDRENQPQHF
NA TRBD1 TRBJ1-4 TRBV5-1 TGCGCCAGCAGCTTGGACAGGGGAATGCGTAATGAAAAACTGTTTTTT CASSLDRGMRNEKLFF
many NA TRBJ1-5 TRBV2 TGTGCCACCGGGGAGGCCAATCAGCCCCAGCATTTT CATGEANQPQHF
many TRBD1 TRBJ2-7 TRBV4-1 TGCGCCAGCAGCCAAATGCCCGGGACAGGGACGGGCGAGCAGTACTTC CASSQMPGTGTGEQYF
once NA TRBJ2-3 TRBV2 TGCCTCGGGGGCAGGGGGGTTCGAGATACGCAGTATTTT CLGGRGVRDTQYF
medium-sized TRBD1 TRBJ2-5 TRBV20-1 TGCAGTGCTAGCGAAACGGGACAGGGCCAAGAGACCCAGTACTTC CSASETGQGQETQYF
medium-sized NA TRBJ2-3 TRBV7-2 TGTGCCAGCAGCTTAGATCAGGGAGCAGATACGCAGTATTTT CASSLDQGADTQYF
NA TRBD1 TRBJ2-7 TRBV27 TGTGCCAGCATTGGGGGGACAGGGGGCCTCTACGAGCAGTACTTC CASIGGTGGLYEQYF
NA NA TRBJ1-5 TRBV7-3 TGTGCCAGCAGCTTGAATGGACAGCAATATCAGCCCCAGCATTTT CASSLNGQQYQPQHF
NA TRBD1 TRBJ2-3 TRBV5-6 TGTGCCAGCAGCCCATGGACAGGGGGGCCAGATACGCAGTATTTT CASSPWTGGPDTQYF
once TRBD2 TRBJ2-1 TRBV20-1 TGCAGTGCTAAGGCCGGGACTAGCGGGAGGGACAATGAGCAGTTCTTC CSAKAGTSGRDNEQFF